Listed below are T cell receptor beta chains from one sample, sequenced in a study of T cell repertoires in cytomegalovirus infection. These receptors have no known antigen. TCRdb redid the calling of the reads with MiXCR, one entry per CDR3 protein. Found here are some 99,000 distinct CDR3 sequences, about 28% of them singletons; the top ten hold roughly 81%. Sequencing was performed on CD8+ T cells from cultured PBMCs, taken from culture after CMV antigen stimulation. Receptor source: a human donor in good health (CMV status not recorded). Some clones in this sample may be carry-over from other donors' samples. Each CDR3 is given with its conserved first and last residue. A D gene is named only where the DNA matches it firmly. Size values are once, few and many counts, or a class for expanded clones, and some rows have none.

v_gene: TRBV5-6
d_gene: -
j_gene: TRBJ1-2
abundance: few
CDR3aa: CASGDRGNDYGYTF
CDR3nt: TGTGCCAGCGGGGATAGAGGGAATGACTATGGCTACACCTTC

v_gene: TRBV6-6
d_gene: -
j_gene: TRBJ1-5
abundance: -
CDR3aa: CASSLPRNQPQHF
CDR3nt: TGTGCCAGCAGCCTACCTCGAAATCAGCCCCAGCATTTT

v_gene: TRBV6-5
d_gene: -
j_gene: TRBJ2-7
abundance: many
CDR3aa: CASSYSGEQYF
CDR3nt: TGTGCCAGCAGTTACTCGGGGGAGCAGTACTTC

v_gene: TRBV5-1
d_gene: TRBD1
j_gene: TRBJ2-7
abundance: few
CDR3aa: CASSSISGGPMSYEQYF
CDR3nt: TGCGCCAGCAGCTCAATTTCAGGGGGCCCAATGTCCTACGAGCAGTACTTC

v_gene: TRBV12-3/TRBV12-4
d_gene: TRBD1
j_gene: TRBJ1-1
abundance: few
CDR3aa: CASSLTGALTGEAFF
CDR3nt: TGTGCCAGCAGCCTGACAGGGGCACTCACTGGTGAAGCTTTCTTT

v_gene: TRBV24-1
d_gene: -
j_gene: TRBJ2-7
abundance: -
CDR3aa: CATPWGTYEQYF
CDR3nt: TGTGCCACTCCCTGGGGGACCTACGAGCAGTACTTC

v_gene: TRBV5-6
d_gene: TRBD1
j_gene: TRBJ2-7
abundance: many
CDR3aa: CASSLGGRVEQYF
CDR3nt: TGTGCCAGCAGCTTAGGGGGCCGGGTCGAGCAGTACTTC

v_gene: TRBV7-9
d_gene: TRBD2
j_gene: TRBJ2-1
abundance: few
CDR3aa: CASSAGGPGNEQFF
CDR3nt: TGTGCCAGCAGCGCGGGGGGGCCAGGCAATGAGCAGTTCTTC

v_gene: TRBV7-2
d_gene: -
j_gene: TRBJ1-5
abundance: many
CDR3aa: CASSAGWGSNQPQHF
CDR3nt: TGTGCCAGCAGCGCAGGGTGGGGCAGCAATCAGCCCCAGCATTTT

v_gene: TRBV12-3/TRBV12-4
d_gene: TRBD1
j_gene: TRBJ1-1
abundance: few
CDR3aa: CASSLGQGLLTEAFF
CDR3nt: TGTGCCAGCAGTCTTGGACAGGGTCTTTTAACTGAAGCTTTCTTT

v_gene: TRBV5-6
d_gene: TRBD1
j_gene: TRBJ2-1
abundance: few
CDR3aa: CASSSTGGSSYNEQFF
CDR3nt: TGTGCCAGCAGCTCAACAGGGGGGAGCTCCTACAATGAGCAGTTCTTC

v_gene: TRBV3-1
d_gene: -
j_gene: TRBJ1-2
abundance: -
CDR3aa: CASSQAGPYGYTF
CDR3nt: TGTGCCAGCAGCCAAGCCGGCCCCTATGGCTACACCTTC

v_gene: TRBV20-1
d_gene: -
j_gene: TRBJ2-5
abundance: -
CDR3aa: CRAQDLTGQETQYF
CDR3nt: TGCAGAGCCCAAGACCTGACAGGCCAAGAGACCCAGTACTTC

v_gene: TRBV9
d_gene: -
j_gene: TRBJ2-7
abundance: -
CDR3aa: CASSPPGGSHEQYF
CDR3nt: TGTGCCAGCAGCCCCCCAGGTGGGTCTCACGAGCAGTACTTC

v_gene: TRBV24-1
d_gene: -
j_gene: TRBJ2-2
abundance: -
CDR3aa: CATSDPPGRVGTGELFF
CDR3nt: TGTGCCACCAGTGATCCCCCCGGGCGAGTGGGGACCGGGGAGCTGTTTTTT

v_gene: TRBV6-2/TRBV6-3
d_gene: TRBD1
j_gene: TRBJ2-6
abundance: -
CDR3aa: CASRQMGQVGFSGANVLTF
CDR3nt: TGTGCCAGCAGACAAATGGGACAGGTTGGGTTCTCTGGGGCCAACGTCCTGACTTTC

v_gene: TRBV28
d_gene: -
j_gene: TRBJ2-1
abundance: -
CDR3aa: CASSRGWGEAVDNEQFF
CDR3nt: TGTGCCAGCAGCCGTGGGTGGGGGGAGGCGGTAGACAATGAGCAGTTCTTC

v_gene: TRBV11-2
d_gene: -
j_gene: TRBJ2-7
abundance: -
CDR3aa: CASSQVGAVYEQYF
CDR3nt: TGTGCCAGCAGCCAGGTAGGGGCCGTCTACGAGCAGTACTTC

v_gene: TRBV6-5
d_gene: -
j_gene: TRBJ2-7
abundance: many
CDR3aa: CASSYSRAHWYF
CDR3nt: TGTGCCAGCAGTTACTCCCGGGCCCATTGGTACTTC

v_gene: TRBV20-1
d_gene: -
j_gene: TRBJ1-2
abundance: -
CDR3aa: CSASPQTANYGYTF
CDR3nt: TGCAGTGCTAGCCCGCAGACAGCTAACTATGGCTACACCTTC

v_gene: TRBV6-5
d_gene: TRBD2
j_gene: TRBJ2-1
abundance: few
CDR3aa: CASSYDGGSYNEQFF
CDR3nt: TGTGCCAGCAGTTACGACGGGGGGTCCTACAATGAGCAGTTCTTC

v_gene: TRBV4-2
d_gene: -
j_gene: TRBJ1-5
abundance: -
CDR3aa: CASSQEVEPSNQPQHF
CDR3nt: TGTGCCAGCAGCCAAGAGGTGGAGCCCAGCAATCAGCCCCAGCATTTT

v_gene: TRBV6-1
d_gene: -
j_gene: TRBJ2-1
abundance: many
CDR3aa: CASSEKRGSYNEQFF
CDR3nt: TGTGCCAGCAGTGAAAAAAGGGGCTCCTACAATGAGCAGTTCTTC

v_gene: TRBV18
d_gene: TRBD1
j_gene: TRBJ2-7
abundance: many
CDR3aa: CASSPTGGYDEQYF
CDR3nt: TGTGCCAGCTCACCGACAGGGGGGTATGACGAGCAGTACTTC

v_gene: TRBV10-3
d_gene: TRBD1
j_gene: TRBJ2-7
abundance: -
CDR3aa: CAISESVGQEDYEQYF
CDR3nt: TGTGCCATCAGTGAGTCGGTAGGACAGGAAGATTACGAGCAGTACTTC

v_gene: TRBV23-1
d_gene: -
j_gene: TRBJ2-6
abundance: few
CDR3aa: CASSHPAREAGANVLTF
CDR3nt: TGCGCCAGCAGTCACCCCGCCAGGGAAGCTGGGGCCAACGTCCTGACTTTC

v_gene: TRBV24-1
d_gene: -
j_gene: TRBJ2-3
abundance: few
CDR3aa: CATSDWGGRDRADTQYF
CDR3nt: TGTGCCACCAGTGATTGGGGGGGCAGGGATCGCGCAGATACGCAGTATTTT

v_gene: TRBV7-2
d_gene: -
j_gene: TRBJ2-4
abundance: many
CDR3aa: CASSLGNKNIQYF
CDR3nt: TGTGCCAGCAGCCTCGGGAATAAAAACATTCAGTACTTC

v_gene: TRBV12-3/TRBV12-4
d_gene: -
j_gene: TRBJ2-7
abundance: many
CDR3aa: CASSFRGYEQYF
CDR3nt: TGTGCCAGCAGTTTTCGGGGCTACGAGCAGTACTTC

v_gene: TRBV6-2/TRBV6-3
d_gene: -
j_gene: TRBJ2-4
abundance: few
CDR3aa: CASSFRARSKNIQYF
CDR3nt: TGTGCCAGCAGTTTCCGTGCGAGGTCCAAAAACATTCAGTACTTC

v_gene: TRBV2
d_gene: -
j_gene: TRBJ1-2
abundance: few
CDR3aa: CATTSGPFSYGYTF
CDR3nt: TGTGCCACCACGTCGGGACCTTTCAGCTATGGCTACACCTTC

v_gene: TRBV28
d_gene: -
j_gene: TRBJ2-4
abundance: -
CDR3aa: CASSSGTVKNIQYF
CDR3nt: TGTGCCAGCAGTTCCGGGACTGTGAAAAACATTCAGTACTTC

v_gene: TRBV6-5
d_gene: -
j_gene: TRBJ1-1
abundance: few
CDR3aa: CASSNRFDTEAFF
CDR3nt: TGTGCCAGCAGTAACAGGTTTGACACTGAAGCTTTCTTT

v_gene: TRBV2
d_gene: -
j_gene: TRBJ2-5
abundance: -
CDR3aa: CASSEWGETQYF
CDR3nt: TGTGCCAGCAGTGAATGGGGGGAGACCCAGTACTTC

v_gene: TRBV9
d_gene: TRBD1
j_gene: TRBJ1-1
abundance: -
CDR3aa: CASSVAGGLNTEAFF
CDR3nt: TGTGCCAGCAGCGTAGCAGGGGGATTGAACACTGAAGCTTTCTTT

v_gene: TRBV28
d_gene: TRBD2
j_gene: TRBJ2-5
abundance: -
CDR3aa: CASSGGGPTIYQETQYF
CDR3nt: TGTGCCAGCAGCGGGGGGGGTCCCACTATATACCAAGAGACCCAGTACTTC

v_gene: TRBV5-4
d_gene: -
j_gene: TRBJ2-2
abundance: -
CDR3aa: CASSLLGENTGELFF
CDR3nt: TGTGCCAGCAGCTTGTTAGGGGAGAACACCGGGGAGCTGTTTTTT

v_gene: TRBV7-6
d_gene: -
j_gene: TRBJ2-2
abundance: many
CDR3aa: CASSLVLAGPTGELFF
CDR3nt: TGTGCCAGCAGCTTAGTTTTGGCGGGACCCACCGGGGAGCTGTTTTTT

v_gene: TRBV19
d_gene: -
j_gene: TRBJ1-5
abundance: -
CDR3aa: CASSNPGPQHF
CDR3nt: TGTGCCAGTAGTAACCCCGGGCCCCAGCATTTT

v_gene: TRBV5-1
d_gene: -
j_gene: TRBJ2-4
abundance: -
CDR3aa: CASADTLEDIQYF
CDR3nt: TGCGCCAGCGCCGACACCTTGGAGGACATTCAGTACTTC

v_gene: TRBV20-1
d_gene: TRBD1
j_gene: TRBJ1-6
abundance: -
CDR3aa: CSARVWDRGSSYNSPLHF
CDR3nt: TGCAGTGCTAGAGTCTGGGACAGGGGAAGCTCCTATAATTCACCCCTCCACTTT

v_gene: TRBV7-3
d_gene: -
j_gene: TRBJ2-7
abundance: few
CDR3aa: CASSLNGIEQYF
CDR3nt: TGTGCCAGCAGCTTAAACGGGATCGAGCAGTACTTC

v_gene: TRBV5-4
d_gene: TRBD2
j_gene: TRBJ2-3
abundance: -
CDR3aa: CASRTGLAGGYSTDTQYF
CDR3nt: TGTGCCAGCAGGACCGGACTAGCGGGGGGGTATAGCACAGATACGCAGTATTTT

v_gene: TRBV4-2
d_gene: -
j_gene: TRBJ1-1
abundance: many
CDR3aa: CASSQEGGTEAFF
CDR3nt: TGTGCCAGCAGCCAAGAGGGGGGCACTGAAGCTTTCTTT

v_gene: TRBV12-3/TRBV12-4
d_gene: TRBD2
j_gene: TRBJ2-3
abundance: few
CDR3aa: CASRGVRGGADTQYF
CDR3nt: TGTGCCAGCAGGGGAGTGCGGGGGGGCGCAGATACGCAGTATTTT

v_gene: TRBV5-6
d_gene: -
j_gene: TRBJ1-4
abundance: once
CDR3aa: CASSLLRGNEKLFF
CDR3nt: TGTGCCAGCAGCTTGCTACGGGGTAATGAAAAACTGTTTTTT

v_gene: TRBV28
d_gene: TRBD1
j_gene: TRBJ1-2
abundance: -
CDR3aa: CASSFLQGDIGYGYTF
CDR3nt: TGTGCCAGCAGTTTCTTGCAGGGGGACATAGGGTATGGCTACACCTTC

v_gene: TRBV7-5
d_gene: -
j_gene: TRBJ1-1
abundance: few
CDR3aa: CISVPEARQRQEMNTEAFF
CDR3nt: -

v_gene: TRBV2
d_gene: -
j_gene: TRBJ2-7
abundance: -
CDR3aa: CASSEGPTPYEQYF
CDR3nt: TGTGCCAGCAGTGAGGGGCCCACACCCTACGAGCAGTACTTC

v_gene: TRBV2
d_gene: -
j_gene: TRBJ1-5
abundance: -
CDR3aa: CASSPGHTLSNQPQHF
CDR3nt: TGTGCCAGCAGCCCCGGACACACACTTAGCAATCAGCCCCAGCATTTT

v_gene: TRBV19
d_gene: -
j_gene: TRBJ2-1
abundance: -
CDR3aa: CASSLRNNEQFF
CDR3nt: TGTGCCAGTAGTCTTCGAAACAATGAGCAGTTCTTC

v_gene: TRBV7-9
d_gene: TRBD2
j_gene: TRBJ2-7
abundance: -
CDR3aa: CASSLVRTSGAYEQYF
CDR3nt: TGTGCCAGCAGCTTAGTCCGGACTAGCGGGGCCTACGAGCAGTACTTC

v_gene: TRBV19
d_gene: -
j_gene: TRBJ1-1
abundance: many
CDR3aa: CASSRQVLNTEAFF
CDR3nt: TGTGCCAGTAGTAGACAAGTTTTGAACACTGAAGCTTTCTTT

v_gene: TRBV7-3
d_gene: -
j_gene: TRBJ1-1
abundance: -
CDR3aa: CASSRPGGNTEAFF
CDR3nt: TGTGCCAGCAGCCGCCCGGGGGGGAACACTGAAGCTTTCTTT

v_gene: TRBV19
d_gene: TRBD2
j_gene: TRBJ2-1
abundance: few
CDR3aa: CASSPTSGSFSYNEQFF
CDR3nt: TGTGCCAGTAGTCCAACTAGCGGGTCTTTCTCCTACAATGAGCAGTTCTTC

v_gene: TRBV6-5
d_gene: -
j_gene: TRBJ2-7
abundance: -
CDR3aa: CASSRPPGVTYEQYF
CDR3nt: TGTGCCAGCAGTCGCCCCCCGGGGGTGACCTACGAGCAGTACTTC

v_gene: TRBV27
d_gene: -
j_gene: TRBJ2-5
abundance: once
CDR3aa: CASRGWDKTQYF
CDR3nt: TGTGCCAGCAGGGGTTGGGATAAGACCCAGTACTTC

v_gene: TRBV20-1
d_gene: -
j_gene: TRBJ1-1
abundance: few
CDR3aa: CSAGYRDIVRNTEAFF
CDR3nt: TGCAGTGCTGGTTACCGGGACATCGTACGGAACACTGAAGCTTTCTTT